The present T cell receptor (beta chain) was sequenced within a study of T cell repertoires in cytomegalovirus infection. This clonotype was picked up a small number of times. Its target is unknown. The CDR3 spans 16 residues. Germline V gene lookup returns CDR1 SNHLY and CDR2 FYNNEI. Trimming at V came to 7 bases and at J to 6 bases, leaving 13 bases not matched to a gene. In TCRdb, the reads were re-called with MiXCR into one record per CDR3 protein. This sample yields 200,000 to 250,000 distinct CDR3 sequences, of which about 39% are seen a single time; 59% belongs to the top ten. The TCR originated in a human donor in good health (CMV status not recorded). Some clones in this sample may be carry-over from other donors' samples. V is TRBV2 and J is TRBJ2-1, with TRBD2 matching 9 bases. Sequenced here: CD8+ T cells from cultured PBMCs, sampled from culture after CMV antigen stimulation. The CDR3 coding sequence is TGTGCCAGCACCCCCCCTGGGGCGGGAGGGACCAATGAGCAGTTCTTC. This translates into CASTPPGAGGTNEQFF.